The clone carrying this T cell receptor beta chain was found a few times. Its antigen is unidentified. This sample was taken from a study of blood T cells in healthy people across ages. Study-wide points: Diversity of TCR beta correlated strongly with naive T cell percentage.

Sample-barcoded 5' priming and a J-beta primer mix drove a second PCR of about 6 to 11 cycles. Each cDNA molecule was tagged by a template-switch adaptor that had 12 random nucleotides. Every sample returned 3 million or more CDR3-containing paired-end reads. TCRdb reprocessed the 5' RACE reads via MiXCR and lists one record per CDR3 protein. The sample lists hundreds of thousands of distinct CDR3 sequences, approximately 60% seen once, with 20% to 30% in the top ten. Specimen: blood. The receptor was derived from a man between 35 and 55 years old in good health.

The CDR3 protein is CASSSGAIDEQFF. The CDR3 coding sequence is TGTGCCAGCAGTAGCGGGGCGATCGATGAGCAGTTCTTC. J is TRBJ2-1 and V is TRBV28; 7 nucleotides align to TRBD2. With 5 bases clipped from V and 8 bases from J, the junction kept 6 bases outside the gene matches. Looked up from germline, CDR1 is MDHEN and CDR2 is SYDVKM. The CDR3 runs to 13 residues.